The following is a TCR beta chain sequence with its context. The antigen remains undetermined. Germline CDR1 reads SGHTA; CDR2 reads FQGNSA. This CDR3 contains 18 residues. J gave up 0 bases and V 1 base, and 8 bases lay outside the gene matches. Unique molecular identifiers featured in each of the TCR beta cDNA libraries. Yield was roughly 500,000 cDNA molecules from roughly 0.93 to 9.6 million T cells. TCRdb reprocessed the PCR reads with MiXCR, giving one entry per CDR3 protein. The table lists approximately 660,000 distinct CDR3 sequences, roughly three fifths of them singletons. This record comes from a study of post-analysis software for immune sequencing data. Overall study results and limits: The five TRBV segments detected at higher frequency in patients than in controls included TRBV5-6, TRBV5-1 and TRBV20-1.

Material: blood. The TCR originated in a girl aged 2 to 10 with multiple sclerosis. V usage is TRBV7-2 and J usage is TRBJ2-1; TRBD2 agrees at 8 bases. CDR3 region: CASSLDGGSGNSYNEQFF. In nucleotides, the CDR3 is TGTGCCAGCAGCTTAGACGGGGGTAGCGGGAACTCCTACAATGAGCAGTTCTTC.